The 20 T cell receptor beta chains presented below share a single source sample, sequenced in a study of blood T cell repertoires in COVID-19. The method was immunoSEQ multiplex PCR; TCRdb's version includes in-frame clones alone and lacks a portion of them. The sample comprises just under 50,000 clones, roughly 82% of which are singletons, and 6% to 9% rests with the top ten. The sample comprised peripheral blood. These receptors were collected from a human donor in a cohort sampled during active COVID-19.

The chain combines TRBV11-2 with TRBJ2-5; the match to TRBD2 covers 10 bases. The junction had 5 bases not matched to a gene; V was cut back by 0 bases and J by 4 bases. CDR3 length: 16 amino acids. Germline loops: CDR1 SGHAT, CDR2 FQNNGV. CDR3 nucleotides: TGTGCCAGCAGCTTAGATTCTAGCGGGAGTGGAGAGACCCAGTACTTC. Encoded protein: CASSLDSSGSGETQYF. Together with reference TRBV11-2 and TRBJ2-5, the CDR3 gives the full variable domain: EAGVAQSPRYKIIEKRQSVAFWCNPISGHATLYWYQQILGQGPKLLIQFQNNGVVDDSQLPKDRFSAERLKGVDSTLKIQPAKLEDSAVYLCASSLDSSGSGETQYFGPGTRLLVL.

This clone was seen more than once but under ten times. DNA for the CDR3: TGTGCCACCGGGGGGACAGGGCTAGAGACCCAGTACTTC. It encodes CATGGTGLETQYF. The genes are TRBV25-1 and TRBJ2-5; 9 positions agree with TRBD1. The V segment lost 10 bases and the J segment 4 bases; nucleotides outside the gene matches: 7. The CDR3 totals 13 residues. Germline CDR1 reads MGHDK; CDR2 reads SYGVNS.

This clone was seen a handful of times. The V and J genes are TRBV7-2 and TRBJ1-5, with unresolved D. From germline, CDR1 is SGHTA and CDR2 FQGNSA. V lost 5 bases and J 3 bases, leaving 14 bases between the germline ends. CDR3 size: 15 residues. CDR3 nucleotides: TGTGCCAGCAGCAGTCCCGGGATCATCAATCAGCCCCAGCATTTT. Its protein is CASSSPGIINQPQHF. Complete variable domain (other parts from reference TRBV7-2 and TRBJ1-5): GAGVSQSPSNKVTEKGKDVELRCDPISGHTALYWYRQSLGQGLEFLIYFQGNSAPDKSGLPSDRFSAERTGGSVSTLTIQRTQQEDSAVYLCASSSPGIINQPQHFGDGTRLSIL.

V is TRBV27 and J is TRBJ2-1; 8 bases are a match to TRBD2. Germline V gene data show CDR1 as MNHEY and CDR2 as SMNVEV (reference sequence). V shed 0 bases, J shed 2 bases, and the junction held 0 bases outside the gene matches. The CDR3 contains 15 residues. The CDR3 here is CASSLSSGTYNEQFF. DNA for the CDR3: TGTGCCAGCAGTTTATCTAGCGGGACCTACAATGAGCAGTTCTTC.

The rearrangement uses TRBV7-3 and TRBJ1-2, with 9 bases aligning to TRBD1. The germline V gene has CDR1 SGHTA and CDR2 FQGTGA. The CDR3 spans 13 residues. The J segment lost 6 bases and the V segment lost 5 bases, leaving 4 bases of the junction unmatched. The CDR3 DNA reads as TGTGCCAGCAGCGCGGGACAGGGACATGGCTACACCTTC. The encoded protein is CASSAGQGHGYTF.

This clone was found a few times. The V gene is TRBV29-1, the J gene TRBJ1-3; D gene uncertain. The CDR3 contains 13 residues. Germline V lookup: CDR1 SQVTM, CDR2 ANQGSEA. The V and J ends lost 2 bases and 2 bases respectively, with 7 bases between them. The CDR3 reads CSVEKQAGNTIYF. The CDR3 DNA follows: TGCAGCGTTGAAAAGCAGGCTGGAAACACCATATATTTT.

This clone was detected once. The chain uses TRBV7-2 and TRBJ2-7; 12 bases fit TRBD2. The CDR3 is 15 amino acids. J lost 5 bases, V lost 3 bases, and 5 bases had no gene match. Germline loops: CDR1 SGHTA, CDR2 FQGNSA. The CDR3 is CASSLTSGSFNEQYF. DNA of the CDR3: TGTGCCAGCAGCTTGACTAGCGGGAGTTTCAACGAGCAGTACTTC.

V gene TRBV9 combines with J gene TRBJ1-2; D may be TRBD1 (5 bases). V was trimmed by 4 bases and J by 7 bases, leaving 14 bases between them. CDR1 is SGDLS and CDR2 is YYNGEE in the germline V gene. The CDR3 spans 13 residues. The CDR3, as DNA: TGTGCCAGCAGCTTAGGAGGGGAGGCTGGCTACACCTTC. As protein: CASSLGGEAGYTF.

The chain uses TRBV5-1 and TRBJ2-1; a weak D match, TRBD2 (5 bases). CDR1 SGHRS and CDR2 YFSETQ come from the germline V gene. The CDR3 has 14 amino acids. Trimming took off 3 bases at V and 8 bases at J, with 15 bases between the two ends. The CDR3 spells CASSWSGPSDEQFF. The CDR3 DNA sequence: TGCGCCAGCAGCTGGAGCGGACCCTCGGATGAGCAGTTCTTC.

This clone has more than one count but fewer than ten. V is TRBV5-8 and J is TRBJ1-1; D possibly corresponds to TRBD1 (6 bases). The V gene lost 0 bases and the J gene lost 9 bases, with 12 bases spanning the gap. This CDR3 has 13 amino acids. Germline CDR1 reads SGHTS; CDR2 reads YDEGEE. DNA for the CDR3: TGTGCCAGCAGCTTGGAGCAGGGGCGCCAAGCTTTCTTT. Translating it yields CASSLEQGRQAFF.

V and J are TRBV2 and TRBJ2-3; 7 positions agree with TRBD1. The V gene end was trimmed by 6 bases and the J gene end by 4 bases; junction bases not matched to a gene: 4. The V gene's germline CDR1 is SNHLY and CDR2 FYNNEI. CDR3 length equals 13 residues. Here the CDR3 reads CASRDDRADTQYF. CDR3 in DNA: TGTGCCAGCAGGGATGACAGGGCAGATACGCAGTATTTT.

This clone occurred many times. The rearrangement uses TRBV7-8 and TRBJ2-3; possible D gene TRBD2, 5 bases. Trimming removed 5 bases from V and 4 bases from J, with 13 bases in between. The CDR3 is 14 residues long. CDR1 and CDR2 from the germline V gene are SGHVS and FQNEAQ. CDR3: CASSPLAGPDTQYF. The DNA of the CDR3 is TGTGCCAGCAGCCCTCTAGCCGGCCCAGATACGCAGTATTTT.

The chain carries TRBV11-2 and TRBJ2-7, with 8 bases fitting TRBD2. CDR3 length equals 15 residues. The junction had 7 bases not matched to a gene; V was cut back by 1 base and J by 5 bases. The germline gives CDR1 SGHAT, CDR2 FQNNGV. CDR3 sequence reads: CASSLAASGFNEQYF. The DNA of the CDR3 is TGTGCCAGCAGCTTAGCGGCTAGCGGGTTTAACGAGCAGTACTTC.

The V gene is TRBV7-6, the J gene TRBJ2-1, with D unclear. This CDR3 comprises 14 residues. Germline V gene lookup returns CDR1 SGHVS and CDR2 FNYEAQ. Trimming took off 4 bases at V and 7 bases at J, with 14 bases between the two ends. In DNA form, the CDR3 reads TGTGCCAGCAGCTCAGTTGATGAGGTGAATGAGCAGTTCTTC. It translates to CASSSVDEVNEQFF.

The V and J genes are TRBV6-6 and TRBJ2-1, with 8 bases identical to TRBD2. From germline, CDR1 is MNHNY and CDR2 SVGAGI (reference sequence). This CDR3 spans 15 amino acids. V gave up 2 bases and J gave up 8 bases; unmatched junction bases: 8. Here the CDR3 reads CASSYRASGLDEQFF. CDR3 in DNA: TGTGCCAGCAGTTACAGGGCTAGCGGGTTAGATGAGCAGTTCTTC.

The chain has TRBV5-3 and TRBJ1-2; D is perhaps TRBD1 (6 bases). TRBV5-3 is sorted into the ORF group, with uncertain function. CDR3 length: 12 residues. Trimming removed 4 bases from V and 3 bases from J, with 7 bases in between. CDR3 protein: CARSGGYYGYTF. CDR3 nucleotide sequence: TGTGCCAGAAGCGGGGGCTACTATGGCTACACCTTC.

CDR3 sequence: CASSPGLAGDTGELFF. CDR3 bases: TGTGCCAGCAGTCCGGGACTAGCGGGAGACACCGGGGAGCTGTTTTTT. The chain employs TRBV28 and TRBJ2-2; 14 bases match TRBD2. CDR3 size: 16 residues. Germline V gene lookup returns CDR1 MDHEN and CDR2 SYDVKM. V lost 5 bases and J lost 3; bases outside the gene matches: 2.

CDR3 region: CASSYGGSQETQYF. In DNA, the CDR3 is TGTGCCAGCAGTTACGGAGGGAGCCAAGAGACCCAGTACTTC. V and J are TRBV6-5 and TRBJ2-5, with D perhaps TRBD2 (6 bases). The CDR3 totals 14 residues. Germline V gene data show CDR1 as MNHEY and CDR2 as SVGAGI. With 2 bases removed from V and 1 base from J, the gap between germline ends came to 8 bases.

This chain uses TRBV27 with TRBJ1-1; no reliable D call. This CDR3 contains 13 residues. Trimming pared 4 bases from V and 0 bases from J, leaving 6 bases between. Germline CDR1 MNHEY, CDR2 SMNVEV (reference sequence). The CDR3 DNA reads TGTGCCAGCAGTTCACCAGTGAACACTGAAGCTTTCTTT. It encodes CASSSPVNTEAFF.

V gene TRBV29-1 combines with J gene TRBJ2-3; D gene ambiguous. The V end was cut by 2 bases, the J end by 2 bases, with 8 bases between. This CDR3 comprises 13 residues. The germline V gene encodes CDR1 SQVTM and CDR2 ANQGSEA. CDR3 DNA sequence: TGCAGCGTTGAAAGGCGGCTCACAGATACGCAGTATTTT. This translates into CSVERRLTDTQYF.